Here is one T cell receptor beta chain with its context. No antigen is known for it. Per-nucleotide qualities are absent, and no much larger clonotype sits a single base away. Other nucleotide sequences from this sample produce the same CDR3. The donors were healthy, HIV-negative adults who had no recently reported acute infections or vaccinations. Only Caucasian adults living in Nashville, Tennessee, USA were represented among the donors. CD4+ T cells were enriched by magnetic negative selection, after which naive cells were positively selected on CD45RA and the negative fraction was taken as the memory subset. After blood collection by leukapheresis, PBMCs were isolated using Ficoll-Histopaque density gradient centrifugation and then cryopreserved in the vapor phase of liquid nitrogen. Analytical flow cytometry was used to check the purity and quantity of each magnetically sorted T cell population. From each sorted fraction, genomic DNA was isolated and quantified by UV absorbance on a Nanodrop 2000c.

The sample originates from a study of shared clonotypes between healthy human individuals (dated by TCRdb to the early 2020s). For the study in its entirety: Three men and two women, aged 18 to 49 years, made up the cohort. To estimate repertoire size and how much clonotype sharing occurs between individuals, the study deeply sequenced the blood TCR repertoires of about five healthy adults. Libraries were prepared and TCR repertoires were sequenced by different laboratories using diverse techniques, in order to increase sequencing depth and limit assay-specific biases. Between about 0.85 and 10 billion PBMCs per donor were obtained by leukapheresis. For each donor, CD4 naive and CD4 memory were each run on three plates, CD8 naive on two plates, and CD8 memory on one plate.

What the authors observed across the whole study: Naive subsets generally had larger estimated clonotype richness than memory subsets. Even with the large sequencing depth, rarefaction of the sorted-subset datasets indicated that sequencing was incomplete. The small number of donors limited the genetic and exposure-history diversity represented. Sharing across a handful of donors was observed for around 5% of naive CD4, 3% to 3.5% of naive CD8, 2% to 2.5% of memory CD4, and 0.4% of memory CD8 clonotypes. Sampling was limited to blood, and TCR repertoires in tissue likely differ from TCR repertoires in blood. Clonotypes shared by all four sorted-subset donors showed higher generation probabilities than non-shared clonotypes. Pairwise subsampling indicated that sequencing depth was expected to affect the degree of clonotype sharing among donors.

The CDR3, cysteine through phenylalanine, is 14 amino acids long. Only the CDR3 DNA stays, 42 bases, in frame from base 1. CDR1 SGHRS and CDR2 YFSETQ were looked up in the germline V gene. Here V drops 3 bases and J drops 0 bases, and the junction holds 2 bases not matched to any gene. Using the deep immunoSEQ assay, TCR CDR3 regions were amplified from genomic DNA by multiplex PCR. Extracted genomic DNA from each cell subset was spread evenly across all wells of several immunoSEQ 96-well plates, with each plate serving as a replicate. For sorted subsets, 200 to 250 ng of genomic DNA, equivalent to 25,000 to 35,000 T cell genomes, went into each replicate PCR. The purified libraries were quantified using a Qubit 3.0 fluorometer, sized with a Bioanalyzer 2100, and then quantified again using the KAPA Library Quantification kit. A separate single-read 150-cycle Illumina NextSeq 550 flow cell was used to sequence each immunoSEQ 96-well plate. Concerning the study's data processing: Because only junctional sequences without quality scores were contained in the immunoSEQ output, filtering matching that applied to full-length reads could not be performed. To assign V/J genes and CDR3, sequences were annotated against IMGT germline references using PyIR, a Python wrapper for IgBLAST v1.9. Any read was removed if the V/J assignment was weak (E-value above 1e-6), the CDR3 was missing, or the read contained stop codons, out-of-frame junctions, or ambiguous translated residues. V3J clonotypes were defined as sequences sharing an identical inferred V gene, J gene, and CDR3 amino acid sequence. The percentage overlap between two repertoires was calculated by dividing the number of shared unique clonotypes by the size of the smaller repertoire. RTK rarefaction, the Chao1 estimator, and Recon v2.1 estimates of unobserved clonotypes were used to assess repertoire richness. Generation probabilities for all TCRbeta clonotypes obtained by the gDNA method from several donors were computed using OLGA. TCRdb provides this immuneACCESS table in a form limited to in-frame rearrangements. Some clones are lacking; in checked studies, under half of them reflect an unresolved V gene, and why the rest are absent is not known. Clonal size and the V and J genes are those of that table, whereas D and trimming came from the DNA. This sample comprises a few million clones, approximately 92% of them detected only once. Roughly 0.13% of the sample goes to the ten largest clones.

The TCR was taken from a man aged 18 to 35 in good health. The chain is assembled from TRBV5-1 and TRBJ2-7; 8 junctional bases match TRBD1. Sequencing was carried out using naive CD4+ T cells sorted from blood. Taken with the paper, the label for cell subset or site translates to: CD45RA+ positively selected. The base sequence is TGCGCCAGCAGCTCCGGGACAGGCTCCTACGAGCAGTACTTC. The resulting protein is CASSSGTGSYEQYF.